The rows below give T cell receptor beta chains drawn from one sample of a study of neurological immune-mediated disorders. Each CDR3 protein gets one entry after TCRdb re-called the 5' RACE reads with MiXCR. This sample has about 89,000 distinct CDR3 sequences, with 2.5% to 3% found just once. The sample comprised PBMCs. The receptors shown here come from a woman in her twenties or thirties with multiple sclerosis. Both conserved end residues are part of each CDR3. Fields, in order: V gene, clone size, D gene, J gene, CDR3 protein, CDR3 DNA. D genes are given only for firm matches. Rows may omit the clone size; those that give it use once, few, many or a size class.

TRBV29-1	many	TRBD2	TRBJ2-1	CSAASSGGYNEQFF	TGCAGCGCTGCGTCTAGCGGGGGTTACAATGAGCAGTTCTTC
TRBV4-3	many	.	TRBJ2-7	CASSQDSALYYEQYF	TGCGCCAGCAGCCAAGATTCGGCACTCTACTACGAGCAGTACTTC
TRBV7-6	many	.	TRBJ1-5	CASSLAPEGPQHF	TGTGCCAGCAGCTTAGCCCCCGAGGGGCCCCAGCATTTT
TRBV6-5	many	.	TRBJ2-1	CASSSGSGYLGNEQFF	TGTGCCAGCAGTTCTGGCTCGGGGTATTTGGGCAATGAGCAGTTCTTC
TRBV7-8	.	.	TRBJ2-3	CASSLGRLGRDTQYF	TGTGCCAGCAGCTTAGGGCGCCTAGGCAGGGATACGCAGTATTTT
TRBV5-1	many	.	TRBJ2-3	CASSPDYSTDTQYF	TGCGCCAGCAGCCCCGACTATAGCACAGATACGCAGTATTTT
TRBV7-2	many	.	TRBJ2-5	CASSLGGRGETQYF	TGTGCCAGCAGCTTAGGGGGGCGAGGAGAGACCCAGTACTTC
TRBV29-1	many	TRBD1	TRBJ2-5	CSVKGQFQETQYF	TGCAGCGTAAAGGGACAGTTTCAAGAGACCCAGTACTTC
TRBV7-2	many	.	TRBJ2-7	CASKGFESYEQYF	TGTGCCAGCAAGGGATTCGAATCCTACGAGCAGTACTTC
TRBV6-2/TRBV6-3	few	TRBD2	TRBJ2-5	CASSTQTSGSQETQYF	TGTGCCAGCAGTACCCAGACTAGCGGGAGCCAAGAGACCCAGTACTTC
TRBV25-1	many	TRBD1	TRBJ1-2	CASSGQGADGYTF	TGTGCCAGCAGTGGACAGGGGGCGGATGGCTACACCTTC
TRBV9	many	TRBD2	TRBJ2-3	CASSVDPASGFSDTQYF	TGTGCCAGCAGCGTAGATCCAGCTAGCGGGTTTTCAGATACGCAGTATTTT
TRBV11-3	few	TRBD2	TRBJ2-7	CASSLEREGYEQYF	TGTGCCAGCAGCTTAGAGCGGGAGGGATACGAGCAGTACTTC
TRBV15	.	.	TRBJ1-1	CATSNQGKIEAFF	TGTGCCACCAGCAACCAGGGGAAAATTGAAGCTTTCTTT
TRBV20-1	many	TRBD1	TRBJ1-1	CSARDRPSVAFF	TGCAGTGCTAGGGACAGGCCCTCGGTAGCTTTCTTT
TRBV29-1	many	.	TRBJ1-5	CSVAAQENQPQHF	TGCAGCGTTGCCGCGCAGGAGAATCAGCCCCAGCATTTT
TRBV20-1	many	TRBD2	TRBJ2-1	CSARDSGRAYNEQFF	TGCAGTGCTAGGGATAGCGGGAGGGCCTACAATGAGCAGTTCTTC
TRBV29-1	many	TRBD1	TRBJ2-3	CSATGTDYTQYF	TGCAGCGCCACAGGGACAGATTATACGCAGTATTTT
TRBV20-1	many	.	TRBJ1-1	CSATLTENTEAFF	TGCAGTGCTACCCTGACAGAGAACACTGAAGCTTTCTTT
TRBV20-1	many	.	TRBJ2-7	CSAPGPGIDPYEQYF	TGCAGTGCTCCCGGTCCGGGGATCGACCCCTACGAGCAGTACTTC
TRBV20-1	many	TRBD2	TRBJ2-7	CSARGTSDYEQYF	TGCAGTGCTAGGGGGACTAGCGACTACGAGCAGTACTTC
TRBV20-1	many	.	TRBJ2-3	CSARVAAGADTQYF	TGCAGTGCTAGAGTAGCGGCTGGGGCAGATACGCAGTATTTT
TRBV7-2	few	TRBD1	TRBJ2-3	CASSLTGQGNTDTQYF	TGTGCCAGCAGCCTCACGGGACAGGGGAACACAGATACGCAGTATTTT
TRBV29-1	many	.	TRBJ2-7	CSVEIPGDYEQYF	TGCAGCGTTGAAATCCCAGGAGACTACGAGCAGTACTTC
TRBV6-6	many	.	TRBJ2-3	CASSYGDEISTDTQYF	TGTGCCAGCAGTTACGGAGATGAGATTAGCACAGATACGCAGTATTTT
TRBV12-3/TRBV12-4	many	TRBD2	TRBJ2-1	CASTPAGGPPGLYNEQFF	TGTGCCAGCACCCCAGCGGGAGGGCCCCCGGGTTTATACAATGAGCAGTTCTTC
TRBV3-1	many	TRBD1	TRBJ1-3	CASSLGQGRNTIYF	TGTGCCAGCAGCCTTGGACAGGGAAGAAACACCATATATTTT
TRBV6-5	many	.	TRBJ2-1	CASSLDQRVYNEQFF	TGTGCCAGCAGTTTGGACCAGCGGGTCTACAATGAGCAGTTCTTC
TRBV6-2/TRBV6-3	many	TRBD1	TRBJ2-1	CASSGRTGGSYNEQFF	TGTGCCAGCAGTGGCCGGACAGGAGGTTCTTACAATGAGCAGTTCTTC
TRBV28	many	.	TRBJ1-2	CASSKYGYTF	TGTGCCAGCAGCAAATATGGCTACACCTTC
TRBV20-1	many	.	TRBJ2-1	CSAPPPDTFNEQFF	TGCAGTGCTCCGCCCCCCGACACCTTCAATGAGCAGTTCTTC
TRBV6-5	many	.	TRBJ1-1	CASSYSMGQRMNTEAFF	TGTGCCAGCAGTTACTCTATGGGTCAGAGGATGAACACTGAAGCTTTCTTT
TRBV28	many	TRBD2	TRBJ2-2	CASSLTSGRAPGELFF	TGTGCCAGCAGCCTTACTAGCGGGAGGGCCCCCGGGGAGCTGTTTTTT
TRBV9	many	.	TRBJ1-2	CASSVGDTAYGYTF	TGTGCCAGCAGCGTAGGGGACACGGCCTATGGCTACACCTTC
TRBV28	many	TRBD2	TRBJ2-5	CASSLTSGMIETQYF	TGTGCCAGCAGTTTAACTAGCGGGATGATAGAGACCCAGTACTTC
TRBV12-3/TRBV12-4	many	TRBD1	TRBJ1-5	CASSGEGAYQPQHF	TGTGCCAGCAGTGGTGAGGGGGCATATCAGCCCCAGCATTTT
TRBV11-3	many	TRBD2	TRBJ2-7	CASSFASGSSYEQYF	TGTGCCAGCAGCTTCGCTAGCGGGAGCTCCTACGAGCAGTACTTC
TRBV13	many	.	TRBJ2-4	CASSLGQRSLVDIQYF	TGTGCCAGCAGCTTAGGACAGCGGTCTTTAGTAGACATTCAGTACTTC
TRBV20-1	many	TRBD2	TRBJ2-1	CSATSGGGEQFF	TGCAGTGCTACAAGCGGGGGCGGTGAGCAGTTCTTC